This T cell receptor beta chain appears in the sequencing data of a study of blood T cells in healthy people across ages. Next came a second PCR, run for roughly 6 to 11 cycles, which used a sample-barcoded 5' primer along with a J-beta primer mix. MiXCR, applied by TCRdb to the 5' RACE reads, yields one record per CDR3 protein. The sample yields approximately 580,000 distinct CDR3 sequences, 24% seen once. A few counts support this clonotype. CDR1 is SGDLS and CDR2 is YYNGEE in the germline V gene. The length of the CDR3 is 16 residues. V lost 0 bases and J 2 bases, leaving 14 bases between the germline ends. These data are also associated with another study on T cells of mothers and their children.

The sample comprised blood. The chain recombines TRBV9 with TRBJ1-1; no reliable D call. This TCR came from a boy younger than 18 in good health. The CDR3 nucleotides are TGTGCCAGCAGCGTAGGGGCGGCCTCGGTAAACACTGAAGCTTTCTTT. This translates into CASSVGAASVNTEAFF.